This T cell receptor beta chain was profiled in a study of T cells after yellow fever vaccination. Study at large: Researchers used SMART-Seq v4 Ultra Low Input to prepare fractions that had low cell numbers.

The V gene end was trimmed by 2 bases and the J gene end by 3 bases; junction bases not matched to a gene: 1. Germline V CDR1 and CDR2: SEHNR, FQNEAQ (reference sequence). The CDR3 is made up of 14 amino acids. For TCR, cDNA came from 5'RACE template switching, which added a universal primer site and UMIs. TCRdb processed the 5' RACE reads anew with MiXCR; each CDR3 protein has one entry. The table has 250,000 to 300,000 distinct CDR3 sequences, over 10% seen once; the top ten hold about 0.51%. In its sample, this clonotype was seen a few times. V gene TRBV7-9 combines with J gene TRBJ2-1, with 7 nucleotides matching TRBD1. The sequencing used CD4+ T cells sorted from PBMCs, collected 45 days after the yellow fever booster vaccination. The clonotype was recovered from a man aged 25 to 45 who received the YFV17D yellow fever vaccine. The CDR3 DNA follows: TGTGCCAGCAGCTTATCAGGGGGCTACAATGAGCAGTTCTTC. Protein sequence: CASSLSGGYNEQFF.